The entry below describes one T cell receptor beta chain. This entry is derived from a study of blood T cell repertoires in COVID-19. For the study at large: The United States, Italy and Spain supplied acute and convalescent COVID-19 samples.

Here immunoSEQ multiplex PCR was the method, and the copy in TCRdb shows in-frame clones only, minus some. This table has under 150,000 clones, about four fifths appearing once. The CDR3 has 15 residues. Germline V CDR1 and CDR2: DFQATT, SNEGSKA (reference sequence). Between the trimmed V and J ends, which lost 3 bases and 3 bases, there was a span of 15 bases. The recovered donors of Cohort 3 showed two negative PCRs, clearance, or symptom resolution. The sequencing input was PBMCs or T cells enriched from blood (not recorded which). The clonotype comes from a man younger than 40 who had recovered from COVID-19. The gene calls are TRBV20-1 and TRBJ1-5; possible D gene TRBD1, 6 bases. The DNA for the CDR3 is TGCAGTGCTAGTAACAGGGTCGGTAACAATCAGCCCCAGCATTTT. Its protein product is CSASNRVGNNQPQHF.